This T cell receptor (beta chain) was captured in a study of beta chain features in type 1 diabetes. Study-level information: Investigators examined nearly 110,000,000 sorted cells across all samples.

As concerns this clone: Antigen unknown.

Of the isolated RNA, all was reverse transcribed, and so the sequenced material was expressed TCRB transcripts. Repertoires were generated with immunoSEQ multiplex PCR, while TCRdb's copy carries only in-frame clones and drops some. The sample lists 680,000 or so clones; 15% to 18% were seen once. Study findings and constraints: For patients, the naive, central memory and Treg TCRB repertoires appeared more alike than for healthy donors. Shortening of TCRB CDR3s, moderate but significant, appeared in all four CD4+ subsets of Type 1 diabetes patients.

Sorting that relied on CD45RO/CCR7/CD25/CD127/CD95/CD27 yielded CD4+ naive, central memory, regulatory and stem cell-like memory cells. This CDR3 region has 14 residues. Trimming took off 5 bases at V and 8 bases at J, with 17 bases between the two ends. From germline, CDR1 is SGHVS and CDR2 FNYEAQ. Material for sequencing was naive CD4+ T cells from blood. The genes are TRBV7-6 and TRBJ2-3, with D maybe TRBD1 (6 bases). The clonotype originates from a man aged 18 to 30 in good health. CDR3 nucleotides: TGTGCCAGCAGCCCCTCCCCACGCAGGGGTACGCAGTATTTT. Amino acid sequence: CASSPSPRRGTQYF.